This T cell receptor (beta chain) was documented in a study of radiotherapy plus CTLA-4 blockade in lung cancer. Assay: immunoSEQ multiplex PCR; the TCRdb copy retains only in-frame clones and omits some. The table shows roughly 85,000 clones, with roughly 86% occurring only once. The study gave focal radiation plus ipilimumab CTLA-4 blockade to patients with chemo-refractory metastatic non-small-cell lung cancer. This clone was counted only a few times. The receptor's source is a human donor with non-small cell lung cancer that progressed on radiotherapy plus ipilimumab. The sample here was peripheral blood, taken from a patient treated with radiotherapy plus ipilimumab.

The CDR3: CASSMVGASNEKLFF. The CDR3 region has the DNA TGTGCCAGTAGTATGGTGGGGGCGTCTAATGAAAAACTGTTTTTT. The rearrangement joins TRBV19 to TRBJ1-4; maybe TRBD1 (6 bases). Germline CDR1 reads LNHDA; CDR2 reads SQIVND (reference sequence). With 3 bases removed from V and 3 bases from J, the gap between germline ends came to 11 bases. CDR3 length: 15 residues. Drawing the rest from reference TRBV19 and TRBJ1-4, the complete variable domain is DGGITQSPKYLFRKEGQNVTLSCEQNLNHDAMYWYRQDPGQGLRLIYYSQIVNDFQKGDIAEGYSVSREKKESFPLTVTSAQKNPTAFYLCASSMVGASNEKLFFGSGTQLSVL.